The source of this T cell receptor (beta chain) is a study of OX40 agonist ivuxolimab in advanced cancers. Across the study: Previous treatment with anti-PD-1, anti-PD-L1 or anti-CTLA-4 therapy was allowed; 35% to 50% had received some.

In the case of this clone: Its antigen is still unknown.

Here immunoSEQ multiplex PCR was the method, and the copy in TCRdb shows in-frame clones only, minus some. The repertoire holds under 80,000 clones, 75% to 90% seen once, with roughly 2.2% in the top ten. Findings of the study overall: At 0.1 to 3.0 mg/kg and by week 6, CD4+ and CD8+ T cells in the blood had expanded clonally.

The material was CD4+ or CD8+ T cells sorted from blood, obtained in a trial of the OX40 agonist ivuxolimab. This TCR came from an adult with an advanced solid tumor such as melanoma, head and neck, liver or kidney cancer.

CDR3 sequence reads: CASSLAGPVWEQYF. The CDR3 nucleotides are TGTGCCAGCAGCTTAGCGGGACCCGTCTGGGAGCAGTACTTC. The V call is TRBV7-8, the J call TRBJ2-7; D tentatively reads TRBD1 or TRBD2 (5 bases each). Per the germline V gene, CDR1 is SGHVS and CDR2 is FQNEAQ. The CDR3 extends over 14 amino acids. V lost 0 bases and J lost 7, with 13 bases in between.